This TCR beta chain derives from a study of blood T cell repertoires in COVID-19. Germline CDR1 reads SEHNR; CDR2 reads FQNEAQ (reference sequence). The CDR3 runs 13 residues. Trimming removed 3 bases at V and 11 bases at J, with 14 bases between. Using immunoSEQ multiplex PCR, the repertoire was profiled, and TCRdb retains in-frame clones only, with some absent. In the table there are about 170,000 clones, around 85% of which are singletons. This TCR derives from a man aged 55 to 70 who had recovered from COVID-19. V and J are TRBV7-9 and TRBJ1-5; a weak D match, TRBD1 (6 bases). Sequenced: peripheral blood. CDR3 nucleotide sequence: TGTGCCAGCAGCTTCATAGAAGGGGGTGCCCAGCATTTT. Translated: CASSFIEGGAQHF.